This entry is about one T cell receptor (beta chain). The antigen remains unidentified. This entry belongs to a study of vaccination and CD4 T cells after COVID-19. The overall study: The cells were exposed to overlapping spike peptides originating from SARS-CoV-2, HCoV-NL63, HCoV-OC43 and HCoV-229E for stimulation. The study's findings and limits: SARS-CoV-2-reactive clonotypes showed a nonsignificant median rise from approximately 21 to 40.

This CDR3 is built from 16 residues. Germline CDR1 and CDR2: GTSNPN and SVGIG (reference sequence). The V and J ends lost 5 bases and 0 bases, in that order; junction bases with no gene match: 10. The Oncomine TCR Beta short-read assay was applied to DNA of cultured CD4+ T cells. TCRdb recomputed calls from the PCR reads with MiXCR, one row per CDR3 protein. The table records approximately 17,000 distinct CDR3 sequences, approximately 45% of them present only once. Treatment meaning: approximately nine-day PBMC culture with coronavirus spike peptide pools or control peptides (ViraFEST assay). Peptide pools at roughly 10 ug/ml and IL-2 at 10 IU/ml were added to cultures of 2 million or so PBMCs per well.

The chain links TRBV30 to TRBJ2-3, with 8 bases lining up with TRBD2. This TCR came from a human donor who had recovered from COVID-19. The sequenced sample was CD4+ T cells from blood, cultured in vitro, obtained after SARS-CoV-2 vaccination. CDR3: CAWGTWASGSTDTQYF. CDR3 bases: TGTGCCTGGGGAACCTGGGCTAGCGGGAGCACAGATACGCAGTATTTT.